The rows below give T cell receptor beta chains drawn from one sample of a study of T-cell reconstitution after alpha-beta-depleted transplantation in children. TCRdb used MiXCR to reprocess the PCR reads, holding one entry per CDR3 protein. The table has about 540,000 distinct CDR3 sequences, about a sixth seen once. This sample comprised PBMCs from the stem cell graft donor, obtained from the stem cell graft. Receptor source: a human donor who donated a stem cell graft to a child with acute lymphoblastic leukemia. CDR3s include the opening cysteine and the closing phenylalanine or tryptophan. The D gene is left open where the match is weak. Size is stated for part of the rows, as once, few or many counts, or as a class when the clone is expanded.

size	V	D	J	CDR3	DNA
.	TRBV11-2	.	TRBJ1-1	CASSLAFGRGTEAFF	TGTGCCAGCAGCTTAGCTTTCGGCAGGGGCACTGAAGCTTTCTTT
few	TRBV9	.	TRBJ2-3	CASSVDPEGPPDTQYF	TGTGCCAGCAGCGTAGATCCGGAGGGCCCGCCAGATACGCAGTATTTT
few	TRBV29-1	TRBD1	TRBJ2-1	CSVPSDRGHYNEQFF	TGCAGCGTCCCCTCGGACAGGGGACACTACAATGAGCAGTTCTTC
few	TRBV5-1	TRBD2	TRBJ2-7	CASRLAGGSEQYF	TGCGCCAGCCGCTTAGCGGGAGGATCCGAGCAGTACTTC
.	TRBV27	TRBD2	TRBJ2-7	CASSFGRSSYEQYF	TGTGCCAGCAGTTTCGGGAGGAGCTCCTACGAGCAGTACTTC
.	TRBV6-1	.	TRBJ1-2	CASRGQLLGYTF	TGTGCCAGCCGAGGACAGCTACTTGGCTACACCTTC
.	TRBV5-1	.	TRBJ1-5	CASSLERGAQPQHF	TGCGCCAGCAGCTTGGAGAGGGGGGCTCAGCCCCAGCATTTT
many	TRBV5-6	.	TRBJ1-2	CASSLGAGGGYTF	TGTGCCAGCAGCTTGGGGGCGGGAGGAGGCTACACCTTC
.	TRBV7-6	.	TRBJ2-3	CASSFRTTGTDTQYF	TGTGCCAGCAGCTTCCGGACTACCGGCACAGATACGCAGTATTTT
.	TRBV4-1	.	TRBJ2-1	CASSSQEGEQFF	TGCGCCAGCAGCTCCCAAGAGGGGGAGCAGTTCTTC
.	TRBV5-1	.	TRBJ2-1	CASSLEAGLWQFF	TGCGCCAGCAGCTTGGAGGCAGGGCTATGGCAGTTCTTC
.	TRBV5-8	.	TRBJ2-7	CASSFTRGSYEQYF	TGTGCCAGCAGCTTTACCAGGGGTTCCTACGAGCAGTACTTC
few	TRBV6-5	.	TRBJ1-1	CASSPWNILSGLDNEWGGSEAFF	TGTGCCAGCAGCCCCTGGAACATCCTCTCAGGGCTCGACAATGAATGGGGGGGTAGTGAAGCTTTCTTT
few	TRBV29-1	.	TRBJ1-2	CSVVSPGYGYTF	TGCAGCGTCGTCAGCCCCGGCTATGGCTACACCTTC
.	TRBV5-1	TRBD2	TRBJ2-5	CASSLYGRPPSNQETQYF	TGCGCCAGCAGCTTGTACGGGAGGCCCCCAAGCAACCAAGAGACCCAGTACTTC
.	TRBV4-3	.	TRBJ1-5	CASSQGAGIRPQHF	TGCGCCAGCAGCCAAGGGGCGGGGATCAGGCCCCAGCATTTT
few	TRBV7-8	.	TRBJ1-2	CASSLVMQEQYGYTF	TGTGCCAGCAGCTTAGTGATGCAGGAGCAATATGGCTACACCTTC
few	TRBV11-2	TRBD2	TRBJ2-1	CASSPPSGGRINNEQFF	TGTGCCAGCAGCCCGCCGAGTGGCGGGAGGATCAACAATGAGCAGTTCTTC
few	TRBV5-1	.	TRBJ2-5	CASSLALGTETQYF	TGCGCCAGCAGCTTGGCCTTGGGGACAGAGACCCAGTACTTC
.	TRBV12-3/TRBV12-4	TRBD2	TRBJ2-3	CASSLMGGRNTQYF	TGTGCCAGCAGTTTGATGGGAGGGAGGAATACGCAGTATTTT
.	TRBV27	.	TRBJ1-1	CASSLGGGGPMNTEAFF	TGTGCCAGCAGTTTAGGTGGCGGGGGACCCATGAACACTGAAGCTTTCTTT
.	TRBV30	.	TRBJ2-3	CAWSEQTDTQYF	TGTGCCTGGAGTGAACAAACAGATACGCAGTATTTT
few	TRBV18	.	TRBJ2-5	CASSPTAQETQYF	TGTGCCAGCTCACCAACAGCCCAAGAGACCCAGTACTTC
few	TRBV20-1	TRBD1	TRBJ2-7	CSAQPIGGTGYEQYF	TGCAGTGCCCAACCAATTGGCGGGACAGGATACGAGCAGTACTTC
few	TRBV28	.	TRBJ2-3	CAGSSGWAPDTQYF	TGTGCCGGCAGTAGTGGTTGGGCCCCAGATACGCAGTATTTT
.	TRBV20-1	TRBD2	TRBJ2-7	CSARGGGSPGEQYF	TGCAGTGCTAGAGGAGGCGGGAGTCCCGGAGAGCAGTACTTC
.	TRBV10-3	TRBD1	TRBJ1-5	CAISGGTGGYSNQPQHF	TGTGCCATCAGTGGGGGGACAGGCGGATATAGCAATCAGCCCCAGCATTTT
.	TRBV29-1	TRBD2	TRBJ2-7	CSVTPAGAYEQYF	TGCAGCGTCACCCCAGCGGGGGCCTACGAGCAGTACTTC
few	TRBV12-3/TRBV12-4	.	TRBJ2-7	CASSFNPRYEQYF	TGTGCCAGCAGTTTCAACCCAAGGTACGAGCAGTACTTC